The 5 T cell receptor beta chains listed next were all sequenced from one sample in a study of T cells after yellow fever vaccination. From the 5' RACE reads, TCRdb called clonotypes with MiXCR, one entry per CDR3 protein. The sample contains over 250,000 distinct CDR3 sequences, roughly 3.9% of which appear only once. The source was PBMCs, collected 5 days after the yellow fever booster vaccination. All receptors derive from a man aged 18 to 35 who received the YFV17D yellow fever vaccine.

This clonotype came up many times. The chain links TRBV19 to TRBJ1-1, with D hard to call. Trimming removed 6 bases from V and 3 bases from J, with 8 bases in between. The V gene's germline CDR1 is LNHDA and CDR2 SQIVND (reference sequence). The CDR3 length is 12 residues. CDR3 residues: CASSEAHTEAFF. In DNA form, the CDR3 reads TGTGCCAGTAGCGAGGCACACACTGAAGCTTTCTTT.

The chain employs TRBV6-5 and TRBJ1-1; D not resolved. Deletions cut 4 bases from V and 4 bases from J, with 22 bases between. The CDR3 consists of 17 residues. CDR1 MNHEY and CDR2 SVGAGI come from the germline V gene. The CDR3 bases are TGTGCCAGCAGTTCGGTGGCAGCCGGCCGGTTGGGCACTGAAGCTTTCTTT. Translated, it gives CASSSVAAGRLGTEAFF.

The chain couples TRBV4-2 to TRBJ2-1; D is uncertain. The CDR3 totals 13 residues. Germline CDR1 and CDR2: LGHNA and YNFKEQ. The V gene lost 0 bases and the J gene lost 6 bases, with 6 bases spanning the gap. As DNA, the CDR3 is TGTGCCAGCAGCCAAGAAAGGCCCAATGAGCAGTTCTTC. Amino acids: CASSQERPNEQFF.

The V and J genes are TRBV7-2 and TRBJ1-5, with D maybe TRBD1 (5 bases). Germline V CDR1 and CDR2: SGHTA, FQGNSA. V was cut by 5 bases and J by 3 bases, with 14 bases left in between. The CDR3 covers 15 residues. The CDR3 protein is CASSPGAGANQPQHF. The CDR3 nucleotides read TGTGCCAGCAGCCCCGGTGCCGGGGCCAATCAGCCCCAGCATTTT.

This clonotype has more than one count but fewer than ten. This chain connects TRBV4-3 to TRBJ1-4; D gene uncertain. Germline V CDR1 and CDR2: LGHNA, YSLEER. This CDR3 is built from 12 residues. V was pared by 0 bases and J by 4 bases, with 0 bases between. This chain's CDR3 is CASSQDNEKLFF. The CDR3 DNA reads as TGCGCCAGCAGCCAAGATAATGAAAAACTGTTTTTT.